The 26 T cell receptor beta chains below all came from one sample that was sequenced in a study of blood T cell repertoires in COVID-19. The protocol was immunoSEQ multiplex PCR, while the TCRdb copy is restricted to in-frame clones and leaves out a portion. The data show some 340,000 clones, 90% seen once. The material sequenced was PBMCs or T cells enriched from blood (not recorded which). The receptors were sampled from a young woman who had been exposed to COVID-19.

The rearrangement links TRBV29-1 to TRBJ1-6, with 7 positions matching TRBD1. Germline loops: CDR1 SQVTM, CDR2 ANQGSEA. The CDR3 runs 13 residues. The V gene end was trimmed by 3 bases and the J gene end by 7 bases; junction bases not matched to a gene: 3. The CDR3 nucleotides read TGCAGCGTTGAGGGACAGTGGAATTCACCCCTCCACTTT. Translating it yields CSVEGQWNSPLHF.

The gene calls are TRBV19 and TRBJ1-2; possibly TRBD1 for D (6 bases). The CDR3 covers 13 residues. V dropped 10 bases and J dropped 10 bases, with 22 bases sitting between them. Germline V gene lookup returns CDR1 LNHDA and CDR2 SQIVND (reference sequence). In DNA form, the CDR3 reads TGTGCCACCCTCGGGGGGGCAGGGACGCACTACACCTTC. The encoded protein is CATLGGAGTHYTF.

With respect to this clone: The identical CDR3 is also encoded by other nucleotide sequences in the sample. The CDR3 sequence is CASSLRTSGDTGELFF. The CDR3 nucleotides read TGCGCCAGCAGCCTGCGGACTAGCGGGGACACCGGGGAGCTGTTTTTT. The chain is built from TRBV5-1 and TRBJ2-2; 12 bases agree with TRBD2. CDR3 length: 16 residues. The germline V gene has CDR1 SGHRS and CDR2 YFSETQ. V trimming: 4 bases; J trimming: 3 bases; junction bases outside the gene matches: 4.

In this sample, this clone turned up a few times. The rearrangement uses TRBV6-4 and TRBJ2-3; 10 bases fit TRBD2. V trimming: 6 bases; J trimming: 4 bases; junction bases outside the gene matches: 10. The CDR3 is made up of 16 amino acids. Per the germline V gene, CDR1 is MRHNA and CDR2 is SNTAGT. CDR3 protein: CASSQRGGPQADTQYF. CDR3 nucleotides: TGTGCCAGCAGCCAGCGGGGGGGCCCCCAGGCAGATACGCAGTATTTT.

The rearrangement uses TRBV7-2 and TRBJ1-2, with D perhaps TRBD1 (5 bases). The germline CDR1 and CDR2 sequences are SGHTA and FQGNSA. Between the trimmed V and J ends, which lost 2 bases and 3 bases, there was a span of 10 bases. The CDR3 covers 14 residues. The CDR3 DNA reads as TGTGCCAGCAGCTTACCGGGGGTGGACTATGGCTACACCTTC. Translating it yields CASSLPGVDYGYTF.

This clone was detected only a few times. The rearrangement links TRBV5-1 to TRBJ1-4; 7 bases agree with TRBD1. The germline CDR1 and CDR2 sequences are SGHRS and YFSETQ. Unmatched junction bases numbered 8, after V lost 0 bases and J lost 3 bases. This CDR3 contains 17 residues. The CDR3: CASSLGGQVGANEKLFF. CDR3 nucleotides: TGCGCCAGCAGCTTGGGCGGACAGGTGGGAGCTAATGAAAAACTGTTTTTT.

The genes are TRBV7-9 and TRBJ2-7, with D perhaps matching TRBD2 (5 bases). This CDR3 comprises 18 residues. The germline V gene encodes CDR1 SEHNR and CDR2 FQNEAQ (reference sequence). V was shortened by 0 bases and J by 1 base, with 19 bases between the two germline ends. CDR3 region: CASSLAELTNSPSYEQYF. The CDR3 DNA is TGTGCCAGCAGCTTAGCGGAGTTGACTAACTCCCCTTCCTACGAGCAGTACTTC.

V is TRBV7-6 and J is TRBJ1-1; tentatively, D is TRBD1 (5 bases). Germline CDR1 SGHVS, CDR2 FNYEAQ. The V end lost 5 bases, the J end lost 5 bases, and 15 bases lay between the germline ends. The CDR3 runs to 14 residues. The CDR3 sequence: CASSLSYGGTEAFF. The CDR3, as DNA: TGTGCCAGCAGCCTTAGTTACGGGGGTACTGAAGCTTTCTTT.

The rearrangement links TRBV3-1 (or the pseudogene TRBV3-2) to TRBJ1-2; D is perhaps TRBD1 (5 bases). The CDR3 runs to 14 residues. V was cut by 2 bases and J by 4 bases, with 11 bases left in between. Germline V CDR1 and CDR2: LGHDT, YNNKEL (reference sequence). CDR3: CASSQRSQVYGYTF. DNA for the CDR3: TGTGCCAGCAGCCAACGCTCACAGGTCTATGGCTACACCTTC.

V gene TRBV5-1 combines with J gene TRBJ2-5; 8 nucleotides agree with TRBD1. The V segment lost 7 bases and the J segment 5 bases; nucleotides outside the gene matches: 10. CDR3 size: 14 residues. Germline assignment: CDR1 SGHRS and CDR2 YFSETQ. DNA for the CDR3: TGCGCCAGCTCGCCCACAGGGGGGTCGGAGACCCAGTACTTC. It translates to CASSPTGGSETQYF.

This clone has just a few counts. The chain uses TRBV9 and TRBJ1-2; D remains unclear. V gave up 0 bases and J gave up 4 bases, with 10 bases separating them. The germline CDR1 and CDR2 sequences are SGDLS and YYNGEE. This CDR3 has 14 amino acids. The CDR3 here is CASSVGLGSYGYTF. CDR3 DNA sequence: TGTGCCAGCAGCGTAGGACTCGGCAGCTATGGCTACACCTTC.

This chain connects TRBV19 to TRBJ1-5; D uncertain. This CDR3 has 13 residues. The V and J ends lost 3 bases and 3 bases respectively, with 6 bases between them. CDR1 is LNHDA and CDR2 is SQIVND in the germline V gene (reference sequence). CDR3: CASSITVNQPQHF. CDR3 in DNA: TGTGCCAGTAGTATCACGGTCAATCAGCCCCAGCATTTT.

The V call is TRBV29-1, the J call TRBJ1-3; no definite D call. Trimming pared 7 bases from V and 3 bases from J, leaving 13 bases between. The CDR3 covers 13 residues. CDR1 SQVTM and CDR2 ANQGSEA come from the germline V gene. CDR3 nucleotide sequence: TGCAGCGCTCTTGTACAGAATGGAAACACCATATATTTT. It is translated as CSALVQNGNTIYF.

The V and J genes are TRBV3-1 (or the pseudogene TRBV3-2) and TRBJ1-3; D gene unclear. V was cut by 1 base and J by 4 bases, with 11 bases left in between. Germline-derived CDR1 and CDR2 are LGHDT and YNNKEL (reference sequence). The CDR3 runs 15 residues. CDR3 sequence: CASSQVGREGNTIYF. The CDR3 DNA follows: TGTGCCAGCAGCCAAGTGGGCAGAGAAGGAAACACCATATATTTT.

This chain links TRBV7-3 with TRBJ2-7; 11 nucleotides align to TRBD1. The ends lost 3 bases at V and 5 bases at J; junction bases unmatched: 3. The CDR3 spans 14 residues. Germline values: CDR1 SGHTA, CDR2 FQGTGA. In DNA form, the CDR3 reads TGTGCCAGCAGCTTTAGGACAGGGGGCGACGAGCAGTACTTC. Protein sequence: CASSFRTGGDEQYF.

The CDR3 protein is CASSPGAGNYGYTF. The CDR3 bases are TGTGCCAGCAGCCCGGGAGCTGGGAACTATGGCTACACCTTC. This rearrangement joins TRBV7-8 to TRBJ1-2, with D uncertain. The CDR3 is 14 residues long. The germline gives CDR1 SGHVS, CDR2 FQNEAQ. Trimming shortened V by 5 bases and J by 2 bases, and 12 bases separated the two germline ends.

The CDR3: CAISAGTGAPNGIEAFF. CDR3 DNA sequence: TGTGCCATCAGTGCCGGGACAGGGGCCCCAAATGGGATTGAAGCTTTCTTT. The rearrangement links TRBV10-3 to TRBJ1-1; 10 bases fit TRBD1. Germline V lookup: CDR1 ENHRY, CDR2 SYGVKD. The CDR3 has 17 residues. The trim removed 4 bases at V and 7 bases at J, leaving 15 bases unmatched.

The chain recombines TRBV6-5 with TRBJ1-1; D might be TRBD1 (6 bases). Between the trimmed V and J ends, which lost 6 bases and 5 bases, there was a span of 13 bases. Per germline, CDR1 MNHEY and CDR2 SVGAGI. This CDR3 is built from 13 residues. The CDR3: CASSRGRVTEAFF. CDR3 sequence (DNA): TGTGCCAGCAGCAGGGGAAGGGTGACTGAAGCTTTCTTT.

The chain joins TRBV10-3 to TRBJ2-1; 14 nucleotides align to TRBD2. The V and J ends lost 6 bases and 10 bases, in that order; junction bases with no gene match: 2. Germline CDR1 reads ENHRY; CDR2 reads SYGVKD. The CDR3 runs to 13 residues. The CDR3 DNA sequence: TGTGCCATCAGGGGACTAGCGGGGGACGAGCAGTTCTTC. Translated: CAIRGLAGDEQFF.

The chain links TRBV3-1 (or the pseudogene TRBV3-2) to TRBJ1-5, with 7 bases fitting TRBD1. The V and J ends lost 1 base and 9 bases, in that order; junction bases with no gene match: 9. The CDR3 runs 15 residues. CDR1 is LGHDT, CDR2 YNNKEL, per germline (reference sequence). The CDR3, as DNA: TGTGCCAGCAGCCAAGCGGGACAGATCGCGGGGCCCCAGCATTTT. It specifies CASSQAGQIAGPQHF.

This chain uses TRBV28 with TRBJ1-1; no reliable D call. CDR1 and CDR2 from the germline V gene are MDHEN and SYDVKM. The CDR3 length is 13 residues. Trimming took off 7 bases at V and 0 bases at J, with 9 bases between the two ends. The DNA of the CDR3 is TGTGCCAGCACCCTGAACATGAACACTGAAGCTTTCTTT. Translating gives CASTLNMNTEAFF.

This clone occurred a few times. This chain links TRBV21-1 with TRBJ2-7; the D segment call TRBD2 is taken from the table without a DNA check. TRBV21-1 corresponds to a pseudogene. The CDR3 extends over 17 amino acids. The CDR3 DNA reads as TGTGCCAGCAGCAACAATCTTTTTGGTCCGAGCTCCTACGAGCAGTACTTC. The encoded protein is CASSNNLFGPSSYEQYF.

V is TRBV4-1 and J is TRBJ2-6; the match to TRBD2 covers 8 bases. The CDR3 covers 19 residues. V lost 0 bases, J lost 0 bases, and 7 bases stayed unmatched. Germline-derived CDR1 and CDR2 are MGHRA and YSYEKL. In DNA form, the CDR3 reads TGCGCCAGCAGCCAAGAAATCAGCGGGGGCTACTCTGGGGCCAACGTCCTGACTTTC. This codes for CASSQEISGGYSGANVLTF.

The chain joins TRBV5-1 to TRBJ1-1, with TRBD1 matching over 11 bases. CDR1 and CDR2 (germline): SGHRS, YFSETQ. The V and J ends lost 1 base and 9 bases, in that order; junction bases with no gene match: 8. There are 15 residues in the CDR3. Here the CDR3 DNA reads TGCGCCAGCAGCTTGACCCGGACAGGGGGCGAACAAGCTTTCTTT. It translates to CASSLTRTGGEQAFF.

V is TRBV7-9 and J is TRBJ1-6; no clear D. V gave up 5 bases and J gave up 0 bases, with 17 bases separating them. The CDR3 runs 18 residues. CDR1 and CDR2 (germline): SEHNR, FQNEAQ (reference sequence). The CDR3: CASSPSGSRGSYNSPLHF. For the CDR3, the DNA is TGTGCCAGCAGCCCGTCGGGGTCACGGGGCTCCTATAATTCACCCCTCCACTTT. The full variable domain, completed using reference TRBV7-9 and TRBJ1-6, is DTGVSQNPRHKITKRGQNVTFRCDPISEHNRLYWYRQTLGQGPEFLTYFQNEAQLEKSRLLSDRFSAERPKGSFSTLEIQRTEQGDSAMYLCASSPSGSRGSYNSPLHFGNGTRLTVT.

V is TRBV4-3 and J is TRBJ1-6, with 7 bases identical to TRBD1. Trimming cost V 4 bases and J 7 bases; bases outside gene matches: 7. The germline V gene encodes CDR1 LGHNA and CDR2 YSLEER. The CDR3 length is 15 residues. The CDR3 region has the DNA TGCGCCAGCAGCCCAGACAGGGCCCGCAATTCACCCCTCCACTTT. It encodes CASSPDRARNSPLHF.